The clone carrying this T cell receptor (beta chain) was seen only a few times. The sample comes from a study of Ad26.COV2.S vaccination and SARS-CoV-2 variants. Specified treatment: about 20 received Ad26.COV2.S at low or high dose, single or two shots; 5 received placebo; per-sample allocation not given. Collection of the samples took place on day 63 after the first injection of vaccine or placebo. An 18-55-year-old adult in Boston served as donor. The administered vaccine (an Ad26 vector) expressed Wuhan-strain SARS-CoV-2 spike. CDR1 MNHEY and CDR2 SVGEGT come from the germline V gene. The CDR3 has 17 residues. V trimming: 4 bases; J trimming: 2 bases; junction bases outside the gene matches: 6. The repertoire was sequenced with immunoSEQ multiplex PCR; TCRdb's copy has only in-frame clones and lacks some. The table shows around 310,000 clones, with 90% occurring only once.

The TCR sequence derives from a person aged 18-60 years who received the Ad26.COV2.S COVID-19 vaccine or a placebo. V gene TRBV6-2 or TRBV6-3 combines with J gene TRBJ2-1, with 12 bases identical to TRBD2. This specimen was peripheral blood, taken in a trial of Ad26.COV2.S vaccine versus placebo. DNA of the CDR3: TGTGCCAGCAGTTTTCGGACTAGCGGGACTACCTACAATGAGCAGTTCTTC. Protein: CASSFRTSGTTYNEQFF.